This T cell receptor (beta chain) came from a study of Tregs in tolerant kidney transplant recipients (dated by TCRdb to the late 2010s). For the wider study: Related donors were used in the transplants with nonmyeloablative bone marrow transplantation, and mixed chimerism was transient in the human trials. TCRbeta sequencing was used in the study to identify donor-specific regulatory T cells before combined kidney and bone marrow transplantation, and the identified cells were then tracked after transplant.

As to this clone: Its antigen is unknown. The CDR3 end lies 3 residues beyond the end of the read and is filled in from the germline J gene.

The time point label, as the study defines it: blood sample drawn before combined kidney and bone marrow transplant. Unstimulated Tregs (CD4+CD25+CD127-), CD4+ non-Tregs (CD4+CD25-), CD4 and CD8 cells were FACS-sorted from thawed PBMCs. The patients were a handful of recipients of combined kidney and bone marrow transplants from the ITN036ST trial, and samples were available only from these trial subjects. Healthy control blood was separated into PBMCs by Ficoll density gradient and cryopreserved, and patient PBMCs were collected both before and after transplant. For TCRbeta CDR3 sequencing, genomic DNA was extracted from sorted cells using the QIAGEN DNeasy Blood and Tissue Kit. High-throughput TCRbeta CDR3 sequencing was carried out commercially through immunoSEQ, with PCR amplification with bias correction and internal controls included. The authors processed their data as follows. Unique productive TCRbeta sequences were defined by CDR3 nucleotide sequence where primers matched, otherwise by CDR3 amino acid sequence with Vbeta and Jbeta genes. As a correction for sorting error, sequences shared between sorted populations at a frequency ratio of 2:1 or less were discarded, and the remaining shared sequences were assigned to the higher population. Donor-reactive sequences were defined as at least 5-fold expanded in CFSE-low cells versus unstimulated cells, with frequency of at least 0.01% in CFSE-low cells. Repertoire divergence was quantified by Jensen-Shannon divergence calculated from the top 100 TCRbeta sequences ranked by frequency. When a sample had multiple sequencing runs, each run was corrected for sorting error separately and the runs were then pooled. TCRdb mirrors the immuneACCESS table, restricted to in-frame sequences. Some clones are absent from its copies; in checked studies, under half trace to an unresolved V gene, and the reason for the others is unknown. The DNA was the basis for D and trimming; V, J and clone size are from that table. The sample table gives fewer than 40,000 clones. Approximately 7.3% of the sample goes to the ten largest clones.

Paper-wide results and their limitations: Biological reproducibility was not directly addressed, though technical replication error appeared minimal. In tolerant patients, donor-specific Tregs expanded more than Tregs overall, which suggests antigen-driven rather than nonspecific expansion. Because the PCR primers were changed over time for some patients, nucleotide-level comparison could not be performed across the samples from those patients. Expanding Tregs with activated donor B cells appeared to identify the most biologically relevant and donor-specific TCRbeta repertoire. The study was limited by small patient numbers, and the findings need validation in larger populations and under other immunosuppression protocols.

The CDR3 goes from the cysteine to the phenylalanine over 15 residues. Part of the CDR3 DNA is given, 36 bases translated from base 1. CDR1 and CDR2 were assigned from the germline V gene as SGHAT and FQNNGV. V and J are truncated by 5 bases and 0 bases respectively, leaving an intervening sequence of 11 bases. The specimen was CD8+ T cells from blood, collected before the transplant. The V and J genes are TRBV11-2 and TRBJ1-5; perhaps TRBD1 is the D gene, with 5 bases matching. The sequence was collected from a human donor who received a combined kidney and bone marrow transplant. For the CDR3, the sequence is CASSPDSYSNQPQHF. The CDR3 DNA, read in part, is TGTGCCAGCAGCCCCGACAGTTATAGCAATCAGCCC.